These 21 T cell receptor beta chains were sequenced from one sample in a study of post-analysis software for immune sequencing data. Built from TCR beta cDNA, the libraries had unique molecular identifiers in them. TCRdb re-derived calls from the PCR reads in MiXCR, one entry per CDR3 protein. The sample has about 570,000 distinct CDR3 sequences; around 31% are singletons. These receptors lack a known antigen. General study points: Among 4 or 5 TRBV segments more frequent in patients than controls were TRBV5-6, TRBV5-1 and TRBV20-1.

Material for sequencing was blood. The source is a girl younger than 18 with multiple sclerosis.

This clonotype was counted ten times or more. The V call is TRBV3-1, the J call TRBJ2-3; 9 positions match TRBD2. Germline CDR1 LGHDT, CDR2 YNNKEL (reference sequence). With 7 bases clipped from V and 4 bases from J, the junction kept 6 bases outside the gene matches. The CDR3 spans 14 residues. The CDR3 DNA follows: TGTGCCAGCACCGCTAGCGGGGCGGCAGATACGCAGTATTTT. This encodes CASTASGAADTQYF.

The rearrangement uses TRBV11-2 and TRBJ1-4; D gene unclear. The CDR3 has 12 amino acids. V lost 8 bases, J lost 4 bases, and 8 bases lay in between. Germline loops: CDR1 SGHAT, CDR2 FQNNGV. In nucleotides, the CDR3 is TGTGCCAGCCAGAACGTTAATGAAAAACTGTTTTTT. Its protein product is CASQNVNEKLFF.

This clonotype has just a few counts. Here the CDR3 reads CSAQQGPEETQYF. The DNA of the CDR3 is TGCAGTGCTCAACAGGGACCAGAAGAGACCCAGTACTTC. The chain links TRBV20-1 to TRBJ2-4; the D gene is possibly TRBD1 (6 bases). The end of the DNA aligns better with TRBJ2-5, so the J call may be wrong. Germline V gives CDR1 DFQATT, CDR2 SNEGSKA (reference sequence). This CDR3 has 13 amino acids.

This clonotype showed up just a few times. The V gene is TRBV10-3, the J gene TRBJ1-1, with D hard to call. Germline V gene sequence: CDR1 ENHRY, CDR2 SYGVKD. Trimming pared 3 bases from V and 3 bases from J, leaving 14 bases between. This CDR3 is 15 amino acids long. This chain's CDR3 is CAISDRHPGDTEAFF. In DNA, the CDR3 is TGTGCCATCAGTGACCGACATCCCGGGGACACTGAAGCTTTCTTT.

J is TRBJ2-7 and V is TRBV18, with a tentative D call TRBD2 (6 bases). CDR3 length: 16 amino acids. The germline V gene has CDR1 KGHSH and CDR2 LQKENI. V was clipped by 1 base and J by 2 bases, with 15 bases between them. The CDR3 sequence is CASSPRTEGSTYEQYF. In nucleotides, the CDR3 is TGTGCCAGCTCACCACGAACGGAGGGCTCCACCTACGAGCAGTACTTC.

The chain combines TRBV5-1 with TRBJ1-4, with TRBD1 identical over 11 bases. The germline V gene encodes CDR1 SGHRS and CDR2 YFSETQ. The CDR3 contains 14 residues. J lost 6 bases, V lost 4 bases, and 2 bases had no gene match. The CDR3 DNA reads as TGCGCCAGCAGCGGGGACAGGGGGGATGAAAAACTGTTTTTT. Its protein product is CASSGDRGDEKLFF.

This clonotype was picked up a small number of times. This sequence joins TRBV25-1 and TRBJ2-5; a weak D match, TRBD2 (6 bases). V was shortened by 8 bases and J by 3 bases, with 7 bases between the two germline ends. This CDR3 has 11 residues. Germline CDR1 and CDR2: MGHDK and SYGVNS. The CDR3, as DNA: TGTGCCAGCGGCGGGGAAGAGACCCAGTACTTC. Translated: CASGGEETQYF.

This clonotype came up a few times. The junction and the germline gene differ at one end; a read error may be behind it. The rearrangement uses TRBV9 and TRBJ1-1, with D possibly matching TRBD1 (6 bases). CDR1 and CDR2 (germline): SGDLS, YYNGEE. This CDR3 spans 15 amino acids. CDR3 protein: CANSGRTALNTEAFF. CDR3 sequence (DNA): TGTGCCAACAGCGGACGGACAGCTTTAAACACTGAAGCTTTCTTT.

This clonotype was found a few times. V is TRBV20-1 and J is TRBJ1-4; a weak D match, TRBD1 (5 bases). This CDR3 is built from 15 residues. Germline-derived CDR1 and CDR2 are DFQATT and SNEGSKA (reference sequence). The CDR3 loop is CSAEEMGETNEKLFF. CDR3 nucleotides: TGCTCCGCAGAAGAGATGGGGGAGACTAATGAAAAACTGTTTTTT.

This clonotype came up a few times. V usage is TRBV27 and J usage is TRBJ2-3, with 9 bases identical to TRBD2. Germline assignment: CDR1 MNHEY and CDR2 SMNVEV (reference sequence). The CDR3 is 17 residues long. V was clipped by 9 bases and J by 3 bases; unmatched bases: 16. The CDR3 DNA reads as TGTGCCAGTACGGGCGGGGGGGTCCCCGGACCTACAGATACGCAGTATTTT. Its protein is CASTGGGVPGPTDTQYF.

The genes are TRBV11-1 and TRBJ2-1, with 7 bases that match TRBD1. This CDR3 has 15 residues. The V gene end was trimmed by 1 base and the J gene end by 5 bases; junction bases not matched to a gene: 5. The germline CDR1 and CDR2 sequences are SGHAT and FQDESV (reference sequence). The CDR3 loop is CASSLETGFHNEQFF. CDR3 in DNA: TGTGCCAGCAGCTTAGAGACAGGGTTTCACAATGAGCAGTTCTTC.

This clonotype showed up just a few times. The chain combines TRBV7-9 with TRBJ2-1; the D is unclear. V lost 3 bases and J 5 bases, leaving 8 bases between the germline ends. The CDR3 sequence is 13 residues long. CDR1 and CDR2 (germline): SEHNR, FQNEAQ (reference sequence). The DNA for the CDR3 is TGTGCCAGCAGCTTGGCCAGTGACAATGAGCAGTTCTTC. It encodes CASSLASDNEQFF.

This clonotype was recorded a few times. The chain is built from TRBV7-2 and TRBJ2-1; 7 bases line up with TRBD2. V was pared by 5 bases and J by 6 bases, with 7 bases of the junction left unmatched. The CDR3 has 14 residues. Germline V gene data show CDR1 as SGHTA and CDR2 as FQGNSA. The CDR3 nucleotides read TGTGCCAGCAGCCCCTGGCTAGCGGCCAATGAGCAGTTCTTC. Protein product: CASSPWLAANEQFF. The complete variable domain, with remaining parts taken from reference TRBV7-2 and TRBJ2-1, reads GAGVSQSPSNKVTEKGKDVELRCDPISGHTALYWYRQSLGQGLEFLIYFQGNSAPDKSGLPSDRFSAERTGGSVSTLTIQRTQQEDSAVYLCASSPWLAANEQFFGPGTRLTVL.

Worth noting for this clonotype: Given a much more abundant clone one base away, this may be a read error. This chain uses TRBV5-6 with TRBJ2-3; 7 bases are a match to TRBD1. This CDR3 region has 15 residues. Germline V CDR1 and CDR2: SGHDT, YYEEEE. In DNA, the CDR3 is TGTGCCAGCAGCATCGACAGGGTGGGGGCAGATGCGCAGTATTTT. This codes for CASSIDRVGADAQYF. The variable domain in full, with the rest retrieved from reference TRBV5-6 and TRBJ2-3, is DAGVTQSPTHLIKTRGQQVTLRCSPKSGHDTVSWYQQALGQGPQFIFQYYEEEERQRGNFPDRFSGHQFPNYSSELNVNALLLGDSALYLCASSIDRVGADAQYFGPGTRLTVL.

This chain links TRBV20-1 with TRBJ1-2; D might be TRBD1 (5 bases). Germline CDR1 reads DFQATT; CDR2 reads SNEGSKA (reference sequence). The CDR3 has 13 residues. Trimming pared 1 base from V and 4 bases from J, leaving 10 bases between. The CDR3 region has the DNA TGCAGTGCTAGAGGGGGGGATCTCTATGGCTACACCTTC. Translating it yields CSARGGDLYGYTF.

This clonotype was counted only a few times. This chain connects TRBV20-1 to TRBJ2-5; 8 bases fit TRBD2. This CDR3 has 16 amino acids. Germline trimming cut 4 bases from V and 1 base from J; bases unmatched to any gene: 11. Germline assignment: CDR1 DFQATT and CDR2 SNEGSKA (reference sequence). CDR3 coding DNA: TGCAGTGCTACGTACGCGTCGGGGGGGATCCAAGAGACCCAGTACTTC. It encodes CSATYASGGIQETQYF.

The chain is built from TRBV12-3 or TRBV12-4 and TRBJ2-5; D is possibly TRBD2 (6 bases). CDR3 size: 15 residues. V was clipped by 5 bases and J by 5 bases, with 18 bases between them. The CDR3 region is CASSPRRGPQETQYF. The CDR3, as DNA: TGTGCCAGCAGTCCCAGGAGGGGACCCCAGGAGACCCAGTACTTC.

The chain employs TRBV18 and TRBJ2-1, with 8 bases identical to TRBD2. Trimming removed 3 bases from V and 2 bases from J; junction bases left unmatched: 12. The germline V gene encodes CDR1 KGHSH and CDR2 LQKENI. There are 18 residues in the CDR3. The CDR3 loop is CASSPIGAGEGTYNEQFF. The CDR3 DNA follows: TGTGCCAGCTCACCCATTGGAGCGGGGGAAGGAACCTACAATGAGCAGTTCTTC. The complete variable domain, with remaining parts taken from reference TRBV18 and TRBJ2-1, reads NAGVMQNPRHLVRRRGQEARLRCSPMKGHSHVYWYRQLPEEGLKFMVYLQKENIIDESGMPKERFSAEFPKEGPSILRIQQVVRGDSAAYFCASSPIGAGEGTYNEQFFGPGTRLTVL.

The genes are TRBV27 and TRBJ2-1; the D gene is possibly TRBD2 (6 bases). The CDR3 contains 14 residues. The germline CDR1 and CDR2 sequences are MNHEY and SMNVEV (reference sequence). V lost 6 bases to trimming and J lost 6 bases, with 15 bases between them. CDR3 sequence: CASSEGTWVNEQFF. In DNA, the CDR3 is TGTGCCAGCAGCGAGGGGACTTGGGTCAATGAGCAGTTCTTC.

This clonotype showed up just a few times. The chain couples TRBV11-2 to TRBJ1-1; D uncertain. V lost 3 bases and J 7 bases, leaving 6 bases between the germline ends. The germline V gene encodes CDR1 SGHAT and CDR2 FQNNGV. This CDR3 has 11 amino acids. CDR3 sequence reads: CASSFQREAFF. In DNA, the CDR3 is TGTGCCAGCAGCTTTCAGCGTGAAGCTTTCTTT.

This clonotype turned up a few times. This sequence joins TRBV28 and TRBJ2-1; D is undetermined. Trimming cost V 6 bases and J 10 bases, with 13 bases left between them. CDR3 length: 12 residues. The germline V gene encodes CDR1 MDHEN and CDR2 SYDVKM. Here the CDR3 reads CASSPTWSEQFF. DNA for the CDR3: TGTGCCAGCAGCCCGACTTGGAGCGAGCAGTTCTTC.